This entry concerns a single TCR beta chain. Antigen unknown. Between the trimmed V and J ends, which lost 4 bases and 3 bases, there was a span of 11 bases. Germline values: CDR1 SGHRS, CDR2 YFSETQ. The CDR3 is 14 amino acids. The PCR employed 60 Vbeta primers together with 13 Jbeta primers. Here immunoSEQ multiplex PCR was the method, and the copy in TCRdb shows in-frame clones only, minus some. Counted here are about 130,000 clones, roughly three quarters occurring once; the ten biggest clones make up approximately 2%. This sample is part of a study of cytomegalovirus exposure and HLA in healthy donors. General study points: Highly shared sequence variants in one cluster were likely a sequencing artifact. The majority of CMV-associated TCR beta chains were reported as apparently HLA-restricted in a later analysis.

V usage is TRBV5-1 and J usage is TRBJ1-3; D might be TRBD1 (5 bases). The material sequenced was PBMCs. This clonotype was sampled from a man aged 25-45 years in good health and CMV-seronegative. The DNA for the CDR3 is TGCGCCAGCAGCGGGGCACCGAGTGGAAACACCATATATTTT. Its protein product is CASSGAPSGNTIYF.